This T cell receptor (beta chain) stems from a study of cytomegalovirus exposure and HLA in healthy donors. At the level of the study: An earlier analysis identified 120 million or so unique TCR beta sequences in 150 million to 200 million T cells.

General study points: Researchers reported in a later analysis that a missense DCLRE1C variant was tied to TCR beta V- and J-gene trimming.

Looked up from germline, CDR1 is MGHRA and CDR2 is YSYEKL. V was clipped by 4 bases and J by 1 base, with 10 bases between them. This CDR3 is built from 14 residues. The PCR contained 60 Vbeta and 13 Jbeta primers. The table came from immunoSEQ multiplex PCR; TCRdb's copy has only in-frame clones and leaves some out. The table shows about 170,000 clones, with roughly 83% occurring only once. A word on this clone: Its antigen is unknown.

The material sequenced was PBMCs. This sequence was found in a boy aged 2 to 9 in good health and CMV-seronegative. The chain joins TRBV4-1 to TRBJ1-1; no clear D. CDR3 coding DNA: TGCGCCAGCAGCCCTACCGGGTCGAACACTGAAGCTTTCTTT. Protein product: CASSPTGSNTEAFF.